Below are 21 T cell receptor beta chains sequenced from a single sample in a study of shared T cell receptors in the human thymus. Sequencing used immunoSEQ multiplex PCR; TCRdb keeps in-frame clones, though not all of them. The data show hundreds of thousands of clones, 80% to 90% seen once. The sample was also linked to a second study, of human thymus T cells.

The sample was thymocytes. The receptor set was obtained from a girl in the first two years of life with a congenital heart defect.

This rearrangement joins TRBV28 to TRBJ1-1; tentatively, D is TRBD1 (6 bases). Germline CDR1 reads MDHEN; CDR2 reads SYDVKM. The ends were cut back, 6 bases at V and 0 bases at J, with 14 bases in the middle. The CDR3 covers 15 residues. CDR3 residues: CASSPVQGLNTEAFF. The CDR3 DNA reads as TGTGCCAGCAGCCCTGTACAGGGACTGAACACTGAAGCTTTCTTT.

The chain joins TRBV7-2 to TRBJ2-2; D uncertain. This CDR3 has 14 residues. Germline lookup yields CDR1 SGHTA and CDR2 FQGNSA. Deletions cut 7 bases from V and 7 bases from J, with 16 bases between. As DNA, the CDR3 is TGTGCCAGCACCTCAAAGGAGTTGGACGGGGAGCTGTTTTTT. The encoded protein is CASTSKELDGELFF.

The chain uses TRBV6-1 and TRBJ1-2; 8 nucleotides agree with TRBD1. This CDR3 spans 14 amino acids. Trimming at V came to 5 bases and at J to 3 bases, leaving 5 bases not matched to a gene. Germline CDR1 MNHNS, CDR2 SASEGT. Here the CDR3 DNA reads TGTGCCAGCAGTCGTGACAGGGGTGACTATGGCTACACCTTC. Protein: CASSRDRGDYGYTF.

This clone was observed once. The junction does not match germline at one end; this may be a read error. In the same sample, other DNA sequences code for this CDR3. The chain recombines TRBV9 with TRBJ1-6; no firm D call. CDR3 length: 20 residues. Looked up from germline, CDR1 is SGDLS and CDR2 is YYNGEE. The CDR3 reads CASSVGEDILLSVPNSPLHF. The CDR3 DNA sequence: TGTGCCAGCAGCGTAGGTGAGGATATCCTCCTGTCGGTCCCAAATTCCCCCCTCCACTTT.

The chain has TRBV5-6 and TRBJ1-2, with TRBD1 identical over 7 bases. Germline trimming cut 4 bases from V and 6 bases from J; bases unmatched to any gene: 6. The CDR3 is 13 amino acids. Germline V gives CDR1 SGHDT, CDR2 YYEEEE. CDR3 coding DNA: TGTGCCAGCAGCGGTGACAGGGTGAATGGCTACACCTTC. It encodes CASSGDRVNGYTF.

As DNA, the CDR3 is TGCGCCAGCAGCCAAGAGGTTGAGGTCGCCTACGAGCAGTACTTC. It is translated as CASSQEVEVAYEQYF. The rearrangement uses TRBV4-3 and TRBJ2-7; D gene uncertain. In germline, CDR1 is LGHNA, CDR2 YSLEER. The length of the CDR3 is 15 residues. Deletions cut 0 bases from V and 2 bases from J, with 11 bases between.

The chain has TRBV29-1 and TRBJ2-1; D unresolved. Germline V gene lookup returns CDR1 SQVTM and CDR2 ANQGSEA. The CDR3 is 17 amino acids. V was trimmed by 3 bases and J by 7 bases, leaving 25 bases between them. The CDR3 loop reads CSVDGLDSLDGDNEQFF. CDR3 DNA sequence: TGCAGCGTTGACGGTTTAGACTCTTTAGACGGCGATAATGAGCAGTTCTTC.

CDR3 bases: TGTGCCAGCAGCCCTCCAGGGGGCACGGATAGCAATCAGCCCCAGCATTTT. It yields the protein CASSPPGGTDSNQPQHF. The chain joins TRBV7-9 to TRBJ1-5; 8 nucleotides agree with TRBD1. The germline V gene has CDR1 SEHNR and CDR2 FQNEAQ (reference sequence). The length of the CDR3 is 17 residues. The V and J ends lost 5 bases and 0 bases, in that order; junction bases with no gene match: 9.

This clone was recorded a few times. The chain recombines TRBV5-6 with TRBJ1-2; D is possibly TRBD1 (6 bases). Trimming took 4 bases from V and 5 from J, leaving 24 bases between them. This CDR3 is built from 17 residues. Germline V CDR1 and CDR2: SGHDT, YYEEEE. For the CDR3, the DNA is TGTGCCAGCAGCCTACCCGGGACAAAGAACTACAAGTATGGCTACACCTTC. Its translation: CASSLPGTKNYKYGYTF.

This rearrangement joins TRBV19 to TRBJ1-1; D not certain. Germline V gene sequence: CDR1 LNHDA, CDR2 SQIVND (reference sequence). The CDR3 runs to 14 residues. V gave up 7 bases and J gave up 4 bases, with 16 bases separating them. The chain's CDR3 is CASTTRLFSTEAFF. CDR3 nucleotides: TGTGCCAGTACCACTAGGCTGTTTAGCACTGAAGCTTTCTTT.

This clone has a single count. V usage is TRBV28 and J usage is TRBJ2-5; 8 bases map to TRBD1. Germline CDR1 MDHEN, CDR2 SYDVKM. This CDR3 spans 14 amino acids. J lost 5 bases, V lost 5 bases, and 7 bases had no gene match. The CDR3 spells CASSPLRGRETQYF. The CDR3, as DNA: TGTGCCAGCAGTCCCCTCAGGGGGCGGGAGACCCAGTACTTC. The variable domain in full, completed from reference TRBV28 and TRBJ2-5, reads DVKVTQSSRYLVKRTGEKVFLECVQDMDHENMFWYRQDPGLGLRLIYFSYDVKMKEKGDIPEGYSVSREKKERFSLILESASTNQTSMYLCASSPLRGRETQYFGPGTRLLVL.

The genes are TRBV14 and TRBJ1-2; possibly TRBD1 for D (5 bases). The CDR3 has 15 residues. Germline CDR1 SGHDN, CDR2 FVKESK. V was clipped by 4 bases and J by 2 bases, with 14 bases between them. Here the CDR3 DNA reads TGTGCCAGCAGCCCAACCGGGCGGGGCAACTATGGCTACACCTTC. Translating gives CASSPTGRGNYGYTF. The full variable domain, with the rest looked up from reference TRBV14 and TRBJ1-2, is EAGVTQFPSHSVIEKGQTVTLRCDPISGHDNLYWYRRVMGKEIKFLLHFVKESKQDESGMPNNRFLAERTGGTYSTLKVQPAELEDSGVYFCASSPTGRGNYGYTFGSGTRLTVV.

The chain links TRBV25-1 to TRBJ1-2; the D is unclear. CDR3 size: 13 residues. Germline V CDR1 and CDR2: MGHDK, SYGVNS. The V end was cut by 5 bases, the J end by 1 base, with 8 bases between. CDR3 sequence (DNA): TGTGCCAGCAGTAGAGGGATTAACTATGGCTACACCTTC. It codes for CASSRGINYGYTF.

The V gene is TRBV25-1, the J gene TRBJ2-7; tentative D call: TRBD1 (5 bases). V was trimmed by 2 bases and J by 2 bases, leaving 10 bases between them. The CDR3 runs 14 residues. The germline V gene encodes CDR1 MGHDK and CDR2 SYGVNS. The CDR3 region has the DNA TGTGCCAGCAGTGAACAGGGTTTTACCTACGAGCAGTACTTC. Encoded protein: CASSEQGFTYEQYF.

This clone was recorded only once. The chain uses TRBV27 and TRBJ2-5, with a weak D call TRBD1 (6 bases). Trimming removed 1 base at V and 5 bases at J, with 20 bases between. The CDR3 consists of 17 residues. The germline gives CDR1 MNHEY, CDR2 SMNVEV (reference sequence). The CDR3 spells CASSLWGPLRGLETQYF. The CDR3 DNA reads as TGTGCCAGCAGTTTATGGGGGCCCCTGAGAGGGTTGGAGACCCAGTACTTC.

V usage is TRBV28 and J usage is TRBJ1-5, with TRBD1 matching over 9 bases. This CDR3 region has 15 residues. With V trimmed by 6 bases and J by 8 bases, 11 bases remained unmatched. CDR1 and CDR2 from the germline V gene are MDHEN and SYDVKM. DNA of the CDR3: TGTGCCAGCAGCTCCGGGACAGGGCGACGAAAGCCCCAGCATTTT. Amino acid sequence: CASSSGTGRRKPQHF.

This rearrangement joins TRBV2 to TRBJ1-3; D gene unclear. The CDR3 covers 13 residues. Germline assignment: CDR1 SNHLY and CDR2 FYNNEI. Trimming pared 8 bases from V and 0 bases from J, leaving 8 bases between. This chain's CDR3 is CASSANSGNTIYF. The DNA for the CDR3 is TGTGCCAGCTCTGCGAACTCTGGAAACACCATATATTTT.

The V call is TRBV15, the J call TRBJ1-5; 11 bases line up with TRBD1. The CDR3 covers 14 residues. Per germline, CDR1 LNHNV and CDR2 YYDKDF (reference sequence). V dropped 3 bases and J dropped 8; count of bases not matched to a gene: 3. CDR3 nucleotides: TGTGCCACCAGCAGGGGACAGGGGGAAAAGCCCCAGCATTTT. It specifies CATSRGQGEKPQHF.

The chain couples TRBV6-1 to TRBJ1-2, with 7 bases that match TRBD1. The CDR3 covers 15 residues. J lost 9 bases, V lost 5 bases, and 15 bases had no gene match. CDR1 MNHNS and CDR2 SASEGT come from the germline V gene. CDR3 region: CASSRPGQEGMCYTF. The CDR3 DNA is TGTGCCAGCAGTCGACCCGGACAGGAAGGAATGTGCTACACCTTC.

The chain uses TRBV9 and TRBJ2-1; 9 bases fit TRBD2. Trimming took 4 bases from V and 8 from J; bases not matched to a gene: 13. Germline V lookup: CDR1 SGDLS, CDR2 YYNGEE. This CDR3 is 16 amino acids long. The CDR3 protein is CASSPSSCGGADEQFF. CDR3 coding DNA: TGTGCCAGCAGCCCCAGTTCTTGCGGGGGGGCGGATGAGCAGTTCTTC.

The rearrangement joins TRBV6-5 to TRBJ1-2, with D possibly being TRBD1 (6 bases). Trimming took 6 bases from V and 6 from J, leaving 14 bases between them. CDR3 size: 13 residues. Germline CDR1 reads MNHEY; CDR2 reads SVGAGI. The CDR3 DNA is TGTGCCAGCAGCACACTTGGGGACAATGGCTACACCTTC. Its protein product is CASSTLGDNGYTF.